This T cell receptor beta chain was sequenced in a study of blood T cell repertoires in COVID-19. Study background: The samples span acute and convalescent COVID-19 from the United States, Italy and Spain. PBMCs, B-cell-depleted T cells, or T cells were the source of the cDNA or gDNA that made up the material.

Methods used by the authors: Nucleated cell counts were estimated from reference gene primer amplification. Sequencing was performed with immunoSEQ multiplex PCR; in TCRdb, only in-frame clones are kept and a portion is missing. The DNA gave D and trimming, while V, J and clone size come from that table. The sample lists around 250,000 clones; approximately 80% were seen once. This clone was counted only a few times. Specimen: peripheral blood. The receptor comes from a woman aged 80 or over with acute or convalescent COVID-19.

CDR3 coding DNA: TGTGCCAGCAGTCCAGGACTAGCGGGGATGGAGTTCTTC. The encoded protein is CASSPGLAGMEFF. V usage is TRBV3-1 (or the pseudogene TRBV3-2) and J usage is TRBJ2-1; TRBD2 matches 12 bases. CDR3 size: 13 residues. Germline assignment: CDR1 LGHDT and CDR2 YNNKEL (reference sequence). Unmatched junction bases numbered 8, after V lost 6 bases and J lost 14 bases.